This T cell receptor (beta chain) derives from a study of Ad26.COV2.S vaccination and SARS-CoV-2 variants. Whole-study context: Trial arm assignment for the donor was COV1001 Ad26.COV2.S.

The treatment is: around 19 received Ad26.COV2.S at low or high dose, single or two shots; about 5 received placebo; per-sample allocation not given. Sampling was done on day 63 after the first vaccine or placebo injection. Ad26 vector vaccine expressed Wuhan-strain SARS-CoV-2 spike. The method was immunoSEQ multiplex PCR; TCRdb's version includes in-frame clones alone and lacks a portion of them. The sample carries roughly 380,000 clones, roughly 84% recorded once. To note about this clone: Its specificity is unknown.

V was pared by 2 bases and J by 5 bases, with 11 bases of the junction left unmatched. CDR3 length equals 18 residues. CDR1 and CDR2 (germline): KGHSH, LQKENI. Study results and limitations: Overall T cell responses may have been underestimated by the analyses of TCR breadth and depth. Vaccinees and placebo recipients showed similar non-spike TCR breadth.

The sequenced sample was peripheral blood, obtained in a trial of Ad26.COV2.S vaccine versus placebo. This chain joins TRBV18 and TRBJ2-5, with 13 bases fitting TRBD2. The TCR comes from a person between 18 and 60 years old who received the Ad26.COV2.S COVID-19 vaccine or a placebo. CDR3 region: CASSPTSGGAGVSETQYF. In DNA, the CDR3 is TGTGCCAGCTCACCAACTAGCGGGGGGGCTGGTGTTTCGGAGACCCAGTACTTC.